This T cell receptor (beta chain) comes out of a study of T cells after posttransplantation cyclophosphamide. Study-level points and caveats: Blood and skin or GI T cell repertoires showed limited TRB overlap. Recipient CMV seropositivity and CMV reactivation strongly tracked TRB clonality. Later blood repertoires were often dominated by clones from the donor CD8+ memory compartment.

CDR1 MNHNS and CDR2 SASEGT come from the germline V gene. V was clipped by 5 bases and J by 3 bases; unmatched bases: 6. The CDR3 runs to 14 residues. Method: immunoSEQ multiplex PCR; TCRdb's copy keeps in-frame clones and lacks some. In total the sample includes some 37,000 clones, none of them seen once. In its sample, this clone was seen many times. Its antigen is as yet unknown. The sequence was obtained from a girl aged 10-17 years in good health, CMV-negative, and a related stem cell transplant donor. Sequenced material: PBMCs. The chain couples TRBV6-1 to TRBJ1-2, with 7 bases matching TRBD1. CDR3: CASSLQGSDYGYTF. The CDR3 region has the DNA TGTGCCAGCAGTCTACAGGGGTCGGACTATGGCTACACCTTC.